One and the same sample provided the 4 T cell receptor beta chains below, sequenced in a study of blood T cell repertoires in COVID-19. Measured with immunoSEQ multiplex PCR; TCRdb has only the in-frame clones, and not every one. The sample has about 370,000 clones, over 75% seen once; the top ten hold less than 11%. The sample was peripheral blood. The receptors stem from a woman aged 25 to 39 with COVID-19, enrolled during active disease.

This chain links TRBV6-5 with TRBJ2-3, with 9 positions matching TRBD2. The CDR3 consists of 15 residues. The germline gives CDR1 MNHEY, CDR2 SVGAGI. J lost 8 bases, V lost 2 bases, and 8 bases had no gene match. CDR3 protein: CASSYQAGGGPTQYF. For the CDR3, the DNA is TGTGCCAGCAGTTACCAAGCGGGAGGTGGTCCTACGCAGTATTTT.

Notes on this clone: Other nucleotide sequences from this sample produce the same CDR3. The rearrangement joins TRBV6-5 to TRBJ2-7, with a tentative D call TRBD2 (5 bases). V was pared by 0 bases and J by 6 bases, with 6 bases between. Germline-derived CDR1 and CDR2 are MNHEY and SVGAGI. This CDR3 has 12 residues. CDR3 region: CASSYSRGEQYF. CDR3 nucleotides: TGTGCCAGCAGTTACTCTCGGGGCGAGCAGTACTTC.

The chain joins TRBV5-1 to TRBJ1-6; TRBD1 agrees at 7 bases. The junction had 10 bases not matched to a gene; V was cut back by 0 bases and J by 10 bases. CDR1 is SGHRS and CDR2 is YFSETQ in the germline V gene. This CDR3 is built from 16 residues. CDR3 nucleotide sequence: TGCGCCAGCAGCTTGGACGGGGGCAGGGGGGCGTCACCCCTCCACTTT. Its protein product is CASSLDGGRGASPLHF.

The chain uses TRBV10-3 and TRBJ1-1; a possible D gene is TRBD1 (5 bases). Germline V CDR1 and CDR2: ENHRY, SYGVKD. This CDR3 is built from 14 residues. The V end was cut by 3 bases, the J end by 0 bases, with 8 bases between. The CDR3 is CAISDSTVNTEAFF. CDR3 in DNA: TGTGCCATCAGTGATTCGACAGTGAACACTGAAGCTTTCTTT.